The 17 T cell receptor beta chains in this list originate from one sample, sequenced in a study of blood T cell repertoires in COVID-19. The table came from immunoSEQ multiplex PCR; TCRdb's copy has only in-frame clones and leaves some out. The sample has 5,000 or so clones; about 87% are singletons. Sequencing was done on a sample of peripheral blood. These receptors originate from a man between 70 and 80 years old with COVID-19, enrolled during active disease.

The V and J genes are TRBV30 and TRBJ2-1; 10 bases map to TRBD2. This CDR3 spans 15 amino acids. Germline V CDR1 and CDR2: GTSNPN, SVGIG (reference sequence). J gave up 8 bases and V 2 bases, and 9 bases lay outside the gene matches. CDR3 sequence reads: CAWSFSSGSFYEQFF. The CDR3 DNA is TGTGCCTGGAGTTTTTCTAGCGGGAGTTTTTATGAGCAGTTCTTC.

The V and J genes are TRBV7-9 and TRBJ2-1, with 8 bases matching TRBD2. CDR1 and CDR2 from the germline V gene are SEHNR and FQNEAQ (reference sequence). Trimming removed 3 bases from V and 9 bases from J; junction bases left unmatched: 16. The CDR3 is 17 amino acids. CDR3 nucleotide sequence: TGTGCCAGCAGCTTGATCGAGACTAGCGCTACCTCGAGTGAGCAGTTCTTC. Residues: CASSLIETSATSSEQFF. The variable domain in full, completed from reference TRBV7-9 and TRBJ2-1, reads DTGVSQNPRHKITKRGQNVTFRCDPISEHNRLYWYRQTLGQGPEFLTYFQNEAQLEKSRLLSDRFSAERPKGSFSTLEIQRTEQGDSAMYLCASSLIETSATSSEQFFGPGTRLTVL.

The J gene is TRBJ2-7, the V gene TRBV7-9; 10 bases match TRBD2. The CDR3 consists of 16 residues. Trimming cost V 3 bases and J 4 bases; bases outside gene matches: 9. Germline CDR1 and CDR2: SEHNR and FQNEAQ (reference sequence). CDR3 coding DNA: TGTGCCAGCAGCTTTCCCCGGACTAGCGGAACTTACGAGCAGTACTTC. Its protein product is CASSFPRTSGTYEQYF. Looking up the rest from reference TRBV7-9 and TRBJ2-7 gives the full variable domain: DTGVSQNPRHKITKRGQNVTFRCDPISEHNRLYWYRQTLGQGPEFLTYFQNEAQLEKSRLLSDRFSAERPKGSFSTLEIQRTEQGDSAMYLCASSFPRTSGTYEQYFGPGTRLTVT.

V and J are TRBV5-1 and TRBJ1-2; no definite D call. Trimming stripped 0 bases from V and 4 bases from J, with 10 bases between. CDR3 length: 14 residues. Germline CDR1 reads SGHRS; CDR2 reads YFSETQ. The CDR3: CASSLDTNFYGYTF. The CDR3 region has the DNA TGCGCCAGCAGCTTGGACACAAATTTCTATGGCTACACCTTC.

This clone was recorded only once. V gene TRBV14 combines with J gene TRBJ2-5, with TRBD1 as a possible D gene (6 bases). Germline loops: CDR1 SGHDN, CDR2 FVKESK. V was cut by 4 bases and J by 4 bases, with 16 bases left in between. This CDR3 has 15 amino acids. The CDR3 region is CASSPWTAVGETQYF. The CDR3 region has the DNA TGTGCCAGCAGCCCATGGACAGCGGTTGGAGAGACCCAGTACTTC.

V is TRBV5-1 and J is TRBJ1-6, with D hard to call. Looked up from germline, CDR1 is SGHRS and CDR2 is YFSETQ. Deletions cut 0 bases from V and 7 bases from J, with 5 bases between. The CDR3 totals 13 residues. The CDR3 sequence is CASSLDSNSPLHF. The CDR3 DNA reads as TGCGCCAGCAGCTTGGACAGCAATTCACCCCTCCACTTT.

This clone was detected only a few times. CDR3 amino acids: CASSLGGQGSEKLFF. Written as DNA, the CDR3 is TGTGCCAGCAGCTTAGGTGGACAGGGAAGTGAAAAACTGTTTTTT. The chain carries TRBV7-2 and TRBJ1-4; 8 nucleotides align to TRBD1. CDR1 is SGHTA, CDR2 FQGNSA, per germline. With 1 base clipped from V and 7 bases from J, the junction kept 5 bases outside the gene matches. The CDR3 contains 15 residues.

The chain's CDR3 is CAWSSGTGNNEQFF. Written as DNA, the CDR3 is TGTGCCTGGAGTTCCGGGACAGGGAACAATGAGCAGTTCTTC. The rearrangement uses TRBV30 and TRBJ2-1, with 9 bases aligning to TRBD1. The germline V gene encodes CDR1 GTSNPN and CDR2 SVGIG (reference sequence). The V segment lost 2 bases and the J segment 5 bases; nucleotides outside the gene matches: 4. The CDR3 is 14 residues long.

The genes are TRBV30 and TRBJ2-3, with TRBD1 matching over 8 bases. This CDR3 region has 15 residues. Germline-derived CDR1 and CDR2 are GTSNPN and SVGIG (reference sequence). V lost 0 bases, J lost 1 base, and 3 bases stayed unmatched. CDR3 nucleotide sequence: TGTGCCTGGAGTGTTCTGGACAGGGGCACAGATACGCAGTATTTT. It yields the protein CAWSVLDRGTDTQYF.

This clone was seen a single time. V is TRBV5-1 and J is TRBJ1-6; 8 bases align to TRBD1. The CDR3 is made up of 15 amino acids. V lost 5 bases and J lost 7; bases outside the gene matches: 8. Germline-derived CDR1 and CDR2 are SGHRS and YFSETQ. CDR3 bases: TGCGCCAGCAGTAGGACAGGGCCAGGGAATTCACCCCTCCACTTT. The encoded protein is CASSRTGPGNSPLHF.

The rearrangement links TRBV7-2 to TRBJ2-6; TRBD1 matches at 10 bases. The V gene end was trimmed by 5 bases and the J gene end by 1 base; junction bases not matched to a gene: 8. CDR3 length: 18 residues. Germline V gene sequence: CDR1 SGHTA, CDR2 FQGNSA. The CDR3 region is CASSLQGQGISGANVLTF. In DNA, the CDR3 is TGTGCCAGCAGCCTCCAGGGACAGGGGATATCTGGGGCCAACGTCCTGACTTTC. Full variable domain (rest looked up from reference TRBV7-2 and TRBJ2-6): GAGVSQSPSNKVTEKGKDVELRCDPISGHTALYWYRQSLGQGLEFLIYFQGNSAPDKSGLPSDRFSAERTGGSVSTLTIQRTQQEDSAVYLCASSLQGQGISGANVLTFGAGSRLTVL.

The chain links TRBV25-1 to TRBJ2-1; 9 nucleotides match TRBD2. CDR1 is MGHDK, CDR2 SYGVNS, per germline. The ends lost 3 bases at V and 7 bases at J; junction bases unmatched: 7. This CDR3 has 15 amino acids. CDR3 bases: TGTGCCAGCAGTGAGGGGCTAGCGGGGACAAATGAGCAGTTCTTC. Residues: CASSEGLAGTNEQFF.

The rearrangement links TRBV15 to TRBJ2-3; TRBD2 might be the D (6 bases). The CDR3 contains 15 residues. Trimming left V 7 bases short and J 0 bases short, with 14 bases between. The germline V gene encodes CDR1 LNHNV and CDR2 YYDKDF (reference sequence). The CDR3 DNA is TGTGCCACCACCCCGCCGGGAGCCAGCACAGATACGCAGTATTTT. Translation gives CATTPPGASTDTQYF.

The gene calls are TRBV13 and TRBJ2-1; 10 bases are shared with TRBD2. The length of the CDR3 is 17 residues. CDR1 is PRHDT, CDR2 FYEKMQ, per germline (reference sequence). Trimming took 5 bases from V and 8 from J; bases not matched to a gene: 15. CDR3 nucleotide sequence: TGTGCCAGCAGCCCAACAGGACTAGCGGTCGCACCCTATGAGCAGTTCTTC. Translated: CASSPTGLAVAPYEQFF.

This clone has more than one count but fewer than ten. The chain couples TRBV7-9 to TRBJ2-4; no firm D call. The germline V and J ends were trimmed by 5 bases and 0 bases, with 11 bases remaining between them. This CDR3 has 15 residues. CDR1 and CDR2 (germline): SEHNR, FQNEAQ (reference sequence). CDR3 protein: CASSRTGLAKNIQYF. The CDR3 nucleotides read TGTGCCAGCAGCCGCACGGGTCTAGCCAAAAACATTCAGTACTTC.

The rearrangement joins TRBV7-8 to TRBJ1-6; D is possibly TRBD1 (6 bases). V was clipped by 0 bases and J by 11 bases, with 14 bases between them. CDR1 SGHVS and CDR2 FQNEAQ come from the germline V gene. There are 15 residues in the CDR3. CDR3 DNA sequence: TGTGCCAGCAGCTTAGCTGCCCAGGGGCGGCCACCCCTCCACTTT. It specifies CASSLAAQGRPPLHF. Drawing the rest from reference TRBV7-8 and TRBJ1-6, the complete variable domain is GAGVSQSPRYKVAKRGQDVALRCDPISGHVSLFWYQQALGQGPEFLTYFQNEAQLDKSGLPSDRFFAERPEGSVSTLKIQRTQQEDSAVYLCASSLAAQGRPPLHFGNGTRLTVT.

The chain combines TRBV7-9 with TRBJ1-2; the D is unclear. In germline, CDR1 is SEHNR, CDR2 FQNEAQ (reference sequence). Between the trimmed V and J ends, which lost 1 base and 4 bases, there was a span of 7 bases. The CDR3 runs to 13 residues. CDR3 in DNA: TGTGCCAGCAGCTTAGGCGCACTCTATGGCTACACCTTC. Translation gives CASSLGALYGYTF.